There are a few counts of the clone carrying this TCR beta chain. What it recognizes is unknown. This sample is drawn from a study of cytomegalovirus exposure and HLA in healthy donors. Study-level findings and limits: TCR beta V- and J-gene trimming, according to a later analysis, was linked to a missense DCLRE1C variant. Information on immune exposure was restricted to one variable (CMV serostatus). In all likelihood, a cluster of highly shared sequence variants was a sequencing artifact.

Trimming took 0 bases from V and 5 from J, leaving 14 bases between them. The germline gives CDR1 WNHNN, CDR2 SYGVQD (reference sequence). This CDR3 spans 15 amino acids. The PCR employed 60 Vbeta primers together with 13 Jbeta primers. Profiled with immunoSEQ multiplex PCR; TCRdb holds only in-frame clones, not every one. The repertoire includes around 130,000 clones, about two thirds of them detected once, and over 2% sits in the top ten. This sequence joins TRBV10-1 and TRBJ2-7; the D gene is possibly TRBD2 (6 bases). The sequence came from a woman aged 55-69 years in good health and CMV-seropositive. Specimen: PBMCs. The CDR3 coding sequence is TGCGCCAGCAGTGAGTCTGGAGGGCGCATCCACGAGCAGTACTTC. It is translated as CASSESGGRIHEQYF.